These 30 T cell receptor beta chains were all obtained from the same sample, sequenced in a study of cytomegalovirus exposure and HLA in healthy donors. Both 60 Vbeta primers and 13 Jbeta primers went into the PCR. Assay: immunoSEQ multiplex PCR; the TCRdb copy retains only in-frame clones and omits some. The profile shows 150,000 or so clones, around 79% of them singletons. Input material: PBMCs. These receptor sequences come from a woman aged 45-65 years in good health and CMV-seropositive.

The chain combines TRBV5-6 with TRBJ1-1; D may be TRBD1 (6 bases). The germline V gene has CDR1 SGHDT and CDR2 YYEEEE. The CDR3 totals 13 residues. V was shortened by 6 bases and J by 0 bases, with 9 bases between the two germline ends. The CDR3 DNA reads TGTGCCAGCACAGGACAGATGAACACTGAAGCTTTCTTT. Protein: CASTGQMNTEAFF.

J is TRBJ2-2 and V is TRBV14; D may be TRBD1 (6 bases). CDR3 length equals 17 residues. CDR1 SGHDN and CDR2 FVKESK come from the germline V gene. The CDR3 nucleotides are TGTGCGATTAGGGGCCCGGACAGACCCGCGAACACCGGGGAGCTGTTTTTT. Translated: CAIRGPDRPANTGELFF.

This clone was seen more than once but under ten times. The gene calls are TRBV4-3 and TRBJ2-3; maybe TRBD1 (5 bases). Trimming shortened V by 4 bases and J by 3 bases, and 17 bases separated the two germline ends. This CDR3 is 16 amino acids long. Germline V gene data show CDR1 as LGHNA and CDR2 as YSLEER. The CDR3 here is CASSLQGGQGTDTQYF. DNA for the CDR3: TGCGCCAGCAGCCTCCAGGGTGGTCAAGGGACAGATACGCAGTATTTT.

The genes are TRBV7-2 and TRBJ1-5, with a tentative D call TRBD1 (5 bases). Trimming left V 5 bases short and J 5 bases short, with 13 bases between. Germline CDR1 SGHTA, CDR2 FQGNSA. This CDR3 region has 14 residues. This chain's CDR3 is CASSRGGEYQPQHF. The CDR3 DNA sequence: TGTGCCAGCAGCCGGGGGGGAGAATATCAGCCCCAGCATTTT.

The chain is built from TRBV6-6 and TRBJ1-6, with 7 bases identical to TRBD1. The CDR3 is 16 residues long. The germline V gene has CDR1 MNHNY and CDR2 SVGAGI (reference sequence). The J segment lost 6 bases and the V segment lost 5 bases, leaving 10 bases of the junction unmatched. The CDR3: CASSAPRQGGNSPLHF. CDR3 bases: TGTGCCAGCAGTGCACCGAGACAGGGCGGTAATTCACCCCTCCACTTT.

Comments on this clone: A read error may account for a junction end that differs from germline. This chain joins TRBV6-5 and TRBJ2-3, with D possibly matching TRBD2 (6 bases). The CDR3 is made up of 16 amino acids. In germline, CDR1 is MNHEY, CDR2 SVGAGI. CDR3 loop: CASGYSVAVSTDTQYF. The CDR3 DNA reads TGTGCCAGCGGTTACTCGGTAGCGGTTAGCACAGATACGCAGTATTTT.

The CDR3 coding sequence is TGTGCCAGCAGTCCGAGGGACAGGGGAGCTTTCTTT. Residues: CASSPRDRGAFF. The V call is TRBV6-5, the J call TRBJ1-1, with TRBD1 identical over 10 bases. CDR1 and CDR2 from the germline V gene are MNHEY and SVGAGI. V gave up 5 bases and J gave up 10 bases; unmatched junction bases: 4. The CDR3 has 12 residues.

This rearrangement joins TRBV25-1 to TRBJ2-1, with 7 bases that match TRBD2. The CDR3 totals 12 residues. The junction had 3 bases not matched to a gene; V was cut back by 8 bases and J by 5 bases. In germline, CDR1 is MGHDK, CDR2 SYGVNS. The CDR3 bases are TGTGCCAGCCGCGGGACTAACAATGAGCAGTTCTTC. As protein: CASRGTNNEQFF.

A few counts support this clone. The chain is built from TRBV2 and TRBJ1-6; D unresolved. The germline CDR1 and CDR2 sequences are SNHLY and FYNNEI. This CDR3 region has 11 residues. V was trimmed by 7 bases and J by 9 bases, leaving 7 bases between them. In nucleotides, the CDR3 is TGTGCCAGCAAAGAGATTTCACCCCTCCACTTT. It encodes CASKEISPLHF. Filled out from reference TRBV2 and TRBJ1-6, the complete variable domain reads EPEVTQTPSHQVTQMGQEVILRCVPISNHLYFYWYRQILGQKVEFLVSFYNNEISEKSEIFDDQFSVERPDGSNFTLKIRSTKLEDSAMYFCASKEISPLHFGNGTRLTVT.

Regarding this clone: A read error is likely, as this CDR3 ends without the conserved phenylalanine or tryptophan. The chain links TRBV6-1 to TRBJ2-3; 9 positions match TRBD2. The CDR3 has 15 amino acids. The trim removed 2 bases at V and 5 bases at J, leaving 5 bases unmatched. Looked up from germline, CDR1 is MNHNS and CDR2 is SASEGT. The CDR3 region is CASSEWRGGIDTQYV. For the CDR3, the DNA is TGTGCCAGCAGTGAATGGCGGGGGGGGATAGATACGCAGTATGTT.

The gene calls are TRBV5-6 and TRBJ2-2, with D possibly TRBD2 on 6 matching bases. V shed 4 bases and J shed 6 bases, with 16 bases lying between them. The CDR3 totals 15 residues. Germline CDR1 SGHDT, CDR2 YYEEEE. CDR3: CASSIPGTLPGELFF. DNA of the CDR3: TGTGCCAGCAGCATCCCAGGGACTTTGCCCGGGGAGCTGTTTTTT.

This sequence joins TRBV5-8 and TRBJ2-1; the match to TRBD2 covers 14 bases. The V and J ends lost 2 bases and 5 bases, in that order; junction bases with no gene match: 6. The CDR3 spans 17 residues. Germline V lookup: CDR1 SGHTS, CDR2 YDEGEE. The CDR3 loop is CASSFRPGLAGDNEQFF. The CDR3 bases are TGTGCCAGCAGCTTCCGACCGGGACTAGCGGGAGACAATGAGCAGTTCTTC.

A few counts support this clone. This chain links TRBV2 with TRBJ2-7; TRBD2 aligns across 10 bases. The CDR3 sequence is 16 residues long. Per the germline V gene, CDR1 is SNHLY and CDR2 is FYNNEI. The junction had 10 bases not matched to a gene; V was cut back by 4 bases and J by 4 bases. The CDR3 loop reads CASSVRAGGLSYEQYF. DNA for the CDR3: TGTGCCAGCAGTGTCCGAGCGGGAGGGCTGTCGTACGAGCAGTACTTC. Variable domain in full (rest from reference TRBV2 and TRBJ2-7): EPEVTQTPSHQVTQMGQEVILRCVPISNHLYFYWYRQILGQKVEFLVSFYNNEISEKSEIFDDQFSVERPDGSNFTLKIRSTKLEDSAMYFCASSVRAGGLSYEQYFGPGTRLTVT.

This clone has only one observation. The sample carries other DNA sequences with the same CDR3. DNA of the CDR3: TGTGCCAGCAGACCCAGCGGGACCTACGAGCAGTACTTC. Protein sequence: CASRPSGTYEQYF. The chain employs TRBV28 and TRBJ2-7, with TRBD2 matching 7 bases. Germline assignment: CDR1 MDHEN and CDR2 SYDVKM. The length of the CDR3 is 13 residues. J gave up 2 bases and V 6 bases, and 4 bases lay outside the gene matches.

The chain uses TRBV5-5 and TRBJ2-2; D call uncertain. V shed 0 bases and J shed 6 bases, with 9 bases lying between them. The CDR3 has 14 amino acids. From germline, CDR1 is SGHKS and CDR2 YYEKEE (reference sequence). CDR3 sequence reads: CASSLGPLPGELFF. The CDR3 DNA reads as TGTGCCAGCAGCTTGGGGCCTCTCCCCGGGGAGCTGTTTTTT.

The CDR3 region has the DNA TGCGCCAGCAGTGATCCGGCCTCGGGAGGAGAGACCCAGTACTTC. Translated: CASSDPASGGETQYF. This chain links TRBV10-1 with TRBJ2-5; 7 bases map to TRBD2. V shed 3 bases, J shed 4 bases, and the junction held 8 bases outside the gene matches. Germline CDR1 and CDR2: WNHNN and SYGVQD (reference sequence). The CDR3 runs to 15 residues.

The chain couples TRBV5-1 to TRBJ2-3; the match to TRBD1 covers 7 bases. Germline V gene sequence: CDR1 SGHRS, CDR2 YFSETQ. V was pared by 0 bases and J by 1 base, with 5 bases of the junction left unmatched. The CDR3 totals 16 residues. The CDR3, as DNA: TGCGCCAGCAGCTTGGCCGGGCAGGGGGGCACAGATACGCAGTATTTT. Amino acids: CASSLAGQGGTDTQYF.

V gene TRBV9 combines with J gene TRBJ2-7; TRBD2 might be the D (6 bases). Trimming removed 4 bases from V and 7 bases from J, with 24 bases in between. The CDR3 totals 16 residues. Per the germline V gene, CDR1 is SGDLS and CDR2 is YYNGEE. The CDR3 loop reads CASSPERAGSYLEQYF. CDR3 bases: TGTGCCAGCAGCCCGGAGAGGGCGGGGTCCTACTTGGAGCAGTACTTC.

The chain recombines TRBV6-1 with TRBJ2-7; no clear D. Trimming took 7 bases from V and 6 from J, leaving 13 bases between them. This CDR3 has 12 amino acids. Germline V gene sequence: CDR1 MNHNS, CDR2 SASEGT. The CDR3 region has the DNA TGTGCCAGCATGAGCGAAGTTCTCGAGCAGTACTTC. Its translation: CASMSEVLEQYF.

The CDR3 DNA reads as TGTGCCAGCAGGGGGAGGGGGATGAGTGCAGATACGCAGTATTTT. The encoded protein is CASRGRGMSADTQYF. The chain recombines TRBV2 with TRBJ2-3, with D tentatively TRBD2 (7 bases). Trimming stripped 6 bases from V and 4 bases from J, with 17 bases between. Germline V gene data show CDR1 as SNHLY and CDR2 as FYNNEI. The CDR3 spans 15 residues. The variable domain in full, with the rest retrieved from reference TRBV2 and TRBJ2-3, is EPEVTQTPSHQVTQMGQEVILRCVPISNHLYFYWYRQILGQKVEFLVSFYNNEISEKSEIFDDQFSVERPDGSNFTLKIRSTKLEDSAMYFCASRGRGMSADTQYFGPGTRLTVL.

The chain is built from TRBV2 and TRBJ2-7, with a possible D match to TRBD1 (6 bases). The CDR3 runs 14 residues. V gave up 4 bases and J gave up 0 bases, with 10 bases separating them. CDR1 is SNHLY, CDR2 FYNNEI, per germline. Here the CDR3 reads CASSVGQYSYEQYF. CDR3 sequence (DNA): TGTGCCAGCAGTGTAGGACAGTACTCCTACGAGCAGTACTTC. Complete variable domain (other parts from reference TRBV2 and TRBJ2-7): EPEVTQTPSHQVTQMGQEVILRCVPISNHLYFYWYRQILGQKVEFLVSFYNNEISEKSEIFDDQFSVERPDGSNFTLKIRSTKLEDSAMYFCASSVGQYSYEQYFGPGTRLTVT.

This clone appeared a few times. The rearrangement links TRBV5-6 to TRBJ1-5; tentatively, D is TRBD1 (5 bases). V was pared by 4 bases and J by 3 bases, with 14 bases between. CDR3 length equals 15 residues. The V gene's germline CDR1 is SGHDT and CDR2 YYEEEE. CDR3 sequence: CASSPYYGHNQPQHF. The CDR3 DNA is TGTGCCAGCAGCCCCTATTACGGACACAATCAGCCCCAGCATTTT.

The J gene is TRBJ2-7, the V gene TRBV5-8; 8 positions agree with TRBD2. There are 15 residues in the CDR3. Germline CDR1 reads SGHTS; CDR2 reads YDEGEE. With V trimmed by 6 bases and J by 6 bases, 14 bases remained unmatched. CDR3 in amino acids: CASTPGVGTRGEQYF. The CDR3 coding sequence is TGTGCCAGCACCCCCGGTGTCGGGACTAGGGGCGAGCAGTACTTC.

The gene calls are TRBV30 and TRBJ2-3, with TRBD2 identical over 7 bases. The V segment lost 4 bases and the J segment 9 bases; nucleotides outside the gene matches: 7. From germline, CDR1 is GTSNPN and CDR2 SVGIG (reference sequence). The CDR3 covers 12 residues. CDR3 in DNA: TGTGCCTGGAACAGGCAGGGAGGGACGCAGTATTTT. Its translation is CAWNRQGGTQYF.

J is TRBJ2-7 and V is TRBV2; TRBD2 agrees at 14 bases. From germline, CDR1 is SNHLY and CDR2 FYNNEI. The CDR3 sequence is 15 residues long. V trimming: 3 bases; J trimming: 4 bases; junction bases outside the gene matches: 2. The CDR3 region has the DNA TGTGCCAGCAGTGAGGGACTAGCGGGAGATTACGAGCAGTACTTC. As protein: CASSEGLAGDYEQYF.

This sequence joins TRBV19 and TRBJ2-3, with D possibly TRBD1 on 5 matching bases. This CDR3 spans 15 amino acids. Trimming pared 3 bases from V and 3 bases from J, leaving 13 bases between. Germline values: CDR1 LNHDA, CDR2 SQIVND (reference sequence). The CDR3 DNA reads TGTGCCAGTAGTATTTCATCACACAGGACAGATACGCAGTATTTT. Translated: CASSISSHRTDTQYF.

The chain employs TRBV5-1 and TRBJ2-1; TRBD1 matches at 7 bases. CDR3 length: 15 residues. V was pared by 3 bases and J by 7 bases, with 10 bases of the junction left unmatched. Germline loops: CDR1 SGHRS, CDR2 YFSETQ. CDR3 coding DNA: TGCGCCAGCAGCTGGGGACAGATAAGCGATAATGAGCAGTTCTTC. Protein product: CASSWGQISDNEQFF. Combining the CDR3 with reference TRBV5-1 and TRBJ2-1 gives the whole variable domain KAGVTQTPRYLIKTRGQQVTLSCSPISGHRSVSWYQQTPGQGLQFLFEYFSETQRNKGNFPGRFSGRQFSNSRSEMNVSTLELGDSALYLCASSWGQISDNEQFFGPGTRLTVL.

V gene TRBV6-5 combines with J gene TRBJ1-2; 7 bases align to TRBD1. Trimming took 0 bases from V and 7 from J; bases not matched to a gene: 8. CDR1 is MNHEY, CDR2 SVGAGI, per germline. This CDR3 contains 15 residues. The CDR3 nucleotides read TGTGCCAGCAGTTACTCTGGCTTGACAGGGTCTGGCTACACCTTC. It specifies CASSYSGLTGSGYTF.

The chain is built from TRBV4-1 and TRBJ1-1; 7 nucleotides agree with TRBD1. Looked up from germline, CDR1 is MGHRA and CDR2 is YSYEKL. After removal of 4 bases from V and 6 bases from J, the junction contained 8 bases not matched to a gene. There are 14 residues in the CDR3. For the CDR3, the DNA is TGCGCCAGCAGCCTAAGACAGGGTTCAGCTGAAGCTTTCTTT. Translated, it gives CASSLRQGSAEAFF.

The chain is built from TRBV9 and TRBJ2-7; TRBD2 agrees at 9 bases. This CDR3 comprises 14 residues. CDR1 is SGDLS, CDR2 YYNGEE, per germline. V shed 0 bases and J 5 bases; nucleotides not matched to a gene: 3. CDR3 protein: CASSVVASGNEQYF. CDR3 sequence (DNA): TGTGCCAGCAGCGTAGTGGCTAGCGGGAACGAGCAGTACTTC.